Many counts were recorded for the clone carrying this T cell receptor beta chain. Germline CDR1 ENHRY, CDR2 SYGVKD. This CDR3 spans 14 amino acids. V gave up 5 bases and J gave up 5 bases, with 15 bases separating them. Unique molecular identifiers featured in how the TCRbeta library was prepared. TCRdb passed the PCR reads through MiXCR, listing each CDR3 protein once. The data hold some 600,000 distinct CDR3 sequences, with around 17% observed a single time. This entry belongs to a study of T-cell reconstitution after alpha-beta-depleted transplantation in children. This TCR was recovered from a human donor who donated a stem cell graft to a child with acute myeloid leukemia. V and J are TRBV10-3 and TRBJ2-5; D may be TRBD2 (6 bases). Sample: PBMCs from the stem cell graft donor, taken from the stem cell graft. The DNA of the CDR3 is TGTGCCATCAGTTTCACTAGCATTGGGGAGACCCAGTACTTC. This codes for CAISFTSIGETQYF.